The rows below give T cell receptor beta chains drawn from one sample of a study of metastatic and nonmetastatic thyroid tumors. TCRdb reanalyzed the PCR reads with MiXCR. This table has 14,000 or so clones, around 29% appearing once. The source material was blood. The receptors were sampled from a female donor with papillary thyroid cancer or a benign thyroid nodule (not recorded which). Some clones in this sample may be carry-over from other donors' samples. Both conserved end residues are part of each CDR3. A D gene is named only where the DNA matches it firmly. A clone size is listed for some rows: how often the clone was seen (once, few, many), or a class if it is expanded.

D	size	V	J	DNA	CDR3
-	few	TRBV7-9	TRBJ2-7	TGTGCCAGCAGCACAACGGGGGCGTACTCCTACGAGCAGTACTTC	CASSTTGAYSYEQYF
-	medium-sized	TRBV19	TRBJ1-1	TGTGCCAGCAAGACAGGAGCCGAAGCTTTCTTT	CASKTGAEAFF
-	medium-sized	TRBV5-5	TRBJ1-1	TGTGCCAGCAGCCGGACGGGACAAAGCACTGAAGCTTTCTTT	CASSRTGQSTEAFF
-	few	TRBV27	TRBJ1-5	TGTGCCAGCAGTTTAAGATGGGTAGCGGAGCCCCAGCATTTT	CASSLRWVAEPQHF
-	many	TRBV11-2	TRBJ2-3	TGTGCCAGCAGCTTAGATGCTTCCGCCAGCACAGATACGCAGTATTTT	CASSLDASASTDTQYF
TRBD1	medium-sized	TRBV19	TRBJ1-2	TGTGCCAGTACCAATGGGGGGACAGGGGGCTATGGCTACACCTTC	CASTNGGTGGYGYTF
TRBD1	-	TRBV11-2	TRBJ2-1	TGTGCCAGCAGCCGGAATTCCGGGACAGGGGACAATGAGCAGTTCTTC	CASSRNSGTGDNEQFF
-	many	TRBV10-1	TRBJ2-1	TGCGCCAGCAGAGCGGACAGGCGGGGCTACAATGAGCAGTTCTTC	CASRADRRGYNEQFF
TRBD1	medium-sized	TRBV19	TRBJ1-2	TGTGCCACCCTAGACAGGGGCATTGGCTACACCTTC	CATLDRGIGYTF
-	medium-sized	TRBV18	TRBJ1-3	TGTGCCAGCTCACCAGGGATTGGAAACACCATATATTTT	CASSPGIGNTIYF
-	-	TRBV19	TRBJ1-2	TGTGCCAGTAGTATACATAGAGATGGCTACACCTTC	CASSIHRDGYTF
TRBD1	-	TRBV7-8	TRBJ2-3	TGTGCCAGCAGTTTGCGGACAGGGTTAGATACGCAGTATTTT	CASSLRTGLDTQYF
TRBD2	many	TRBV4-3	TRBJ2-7	TGCGCCAGCAGCCAAACCGGGACTACGGGTTTTTACGAGCAGTACTTC	CASSQTGTTGFYEQYF
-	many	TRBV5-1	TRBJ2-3	TGCGCCAGCACCACGAACGACCGAGGGAATACAGATGCGCAGTATTTT	CASTTNDRGNTDAQYF
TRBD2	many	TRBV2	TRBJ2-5	TGTGCCGTTCACTCCGGGACTAGAAGAGGAGAGACCCAGTACTTC	CAVHSGTRRGETQYF
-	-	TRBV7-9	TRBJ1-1	TGTGCCAGCAGCTTAGTGGCGGAGCTGGGTGCATTCTTT	CASSLVAELGAFF
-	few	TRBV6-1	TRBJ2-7	TGTGCCAGCAGCCGCCCTGGGTTGGGCGAGCAGTACTTC	CASSRPGLGEQYF
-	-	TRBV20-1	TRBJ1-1	TGCAGTGCTAGGTTTCCCCTCGGACCGGAAGCTTTCTTT	CSARFPLGPEAFF
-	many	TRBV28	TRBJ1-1	TGTGCCAGCAGTTCCCCGCCAGGGAACACTGAAGCTTTCTTT	CASSSPPGNTEAFF
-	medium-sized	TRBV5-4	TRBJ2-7	TGTGCCAGCAGCCGGGACGGCTTCTACGAGCAGTACTTC	CASSRDGFYEQYF
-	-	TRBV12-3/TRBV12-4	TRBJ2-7	TGTGCCAGAAGACAAACCCGCAGGGTTTTCGAGCAGTACTTC	CARRQTRRVFEQYF
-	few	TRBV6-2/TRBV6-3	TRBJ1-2	TGTGCCAGCAGTCCTGGCGGATGGGCCGCTAACTATGGCTACACCTTC	CASSPGGWAANYGYTF
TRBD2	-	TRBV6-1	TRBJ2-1	TGCGCCAGCATTTCCCAACTAGCGGGAGGGACAAATGAGCAGTTCTTC	CASISQLAGGTNEQFF
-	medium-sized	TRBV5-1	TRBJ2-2	TGCGCCAGCACCCCGGACAGTAACACCGGGGAGCTGTTTTTT	CASTPDSNTGELFF
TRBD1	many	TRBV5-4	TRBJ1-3	TGTGCCAGCAGCGGGGGGGGACAGGGGTACGGAAACACCATATATTTT	CASSGGGQGYGNTIYF
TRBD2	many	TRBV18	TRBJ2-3	TGTGCCAGCTCACCATCACGTGGGGGGGCAGATACGCAGTATTTT	CASSPSRGGADTQYF
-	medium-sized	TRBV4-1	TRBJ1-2	TGCGCCAGCAGCCAAGATGGTCCCAGGCGGGTCTATGGCTACACCTTC	CASSQDGPRRVYGYTF
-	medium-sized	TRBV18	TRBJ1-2	TGTGCCAGCTCACCCCGATTGGGGGAGTTCTATGGCTACACCTTC	CASSPRLGEFYGYTF
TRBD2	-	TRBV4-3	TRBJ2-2	TGCGCCAGCAGCCACGCGGGACTAGCGGGACTCGGCACCGGGGAGCTGTTTTTT	CASSHAGLAGLGTGELFF
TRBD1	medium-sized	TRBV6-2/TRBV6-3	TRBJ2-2	TGTGCCAGCAGAAGACAGGGATGGACCGGGGAGCTGTTTTTT	CASRRQGWTGELFF
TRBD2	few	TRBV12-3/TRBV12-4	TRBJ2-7	TGTGCCAGCAAGAAGCGGGAAAAAAGCTACGAGCAGTACTTC	CASKKREKSYEQYF
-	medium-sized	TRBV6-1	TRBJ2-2	TGTGCCAGCAGCGTACGGGACGGGTTCACCGGGGAGCTGTTTTTT	CASSVRDGFTGELFF
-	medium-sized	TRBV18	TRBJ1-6	TGTGCCAGCTCACCCGGTGGCAGCTCCTATAATTCACCCCTCCACTTT	CASSPGGSSYNSPLHF
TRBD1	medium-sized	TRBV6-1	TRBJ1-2	TGTGCCAGCACCCAGACAGGGGAGGGCTATGGCTACACCTTC	CASTQTGEGYGYTF
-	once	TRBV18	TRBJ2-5	TGTGCCAGCTCACCCGCGGCCAAAGAGACCCAGTACTTC	CASSPAAKETQYF
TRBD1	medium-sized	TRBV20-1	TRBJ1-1	TGCAGTGCTAGCGACAGGGGCATCGGCCTGAGGTCTGAAGCTTTCTTT	CSASDRGIGLRSEAFF
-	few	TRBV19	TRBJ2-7	TGTGCCAGTAGTATAAGGGCGGATACCTACGAGCAGTACTTC	CASSIRADTYEQYF
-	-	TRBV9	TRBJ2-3	TGTGCCAGCAGCGTAGGATGGGGGACAGATACGCAGTATTTT	CASSVGWGTDTQYF
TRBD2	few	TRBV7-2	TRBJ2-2	TGTGCCAGCAGCCGGGGGGAGGCCACCGGGGAGCTGTTTTTT	CASSRGEATGELFF
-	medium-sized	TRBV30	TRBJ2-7	TGTGCCTGGACCCAGGGAGGCGAGCAGTACTTC	CAWTQGGEQYF
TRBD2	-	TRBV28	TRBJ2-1	TGTGCCAGCCCGCCGGTACTAGCGGGAGACAATGAGCAGTTCTTC	CASPPVLAGDNEQFF
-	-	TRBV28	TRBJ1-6	TGTGCCAGCAGTTTAATTGTGGGACGGAGCTCCTATAATTCACCCCTCCACTTT	CASSLIVGRSSYNSPLHF
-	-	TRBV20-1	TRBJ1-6	TGCAGTGCCAGTGCCGTGGGTAAGGGGGGGAATTCACCCCTCCACTTT	CSASAVGKGGNSPLHF
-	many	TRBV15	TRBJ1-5	TGTGCCACCAGCAGGGACTATCAGCCCCAGCATTTT	CATSRDYQPQHF
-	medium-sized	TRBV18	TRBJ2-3	TGTGCCAGCTCCGAGAGAACAGATACGCAGTATTTT	CASSERTDTQYF
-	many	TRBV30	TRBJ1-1	TGTGCCTGGAGTGTCTCCACAGGGTGGACTGAAGCTTTCTTT	CAWSVSTGWTEAFF
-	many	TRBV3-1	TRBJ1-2	TGTGCCAGCAGCCAAGAGGCGGGGTATGGCTACACCTTC	CASSQEAGYGYTF
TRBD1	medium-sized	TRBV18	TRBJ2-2	TGTGCCACCAGGGACAGGAAGAACACCGGGGAGCTGTTTTTT	CATRDRKNTGELFF
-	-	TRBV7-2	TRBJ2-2	TGTGCCAGCAGCTTAGCCTTAGGCCGCGTGGAGCTGATTTTT	CASSLALGRVELIF
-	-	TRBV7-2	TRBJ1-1	TGTGCCAGCACCAGGGGAAAGGGGAACACTGAAGCTTTCTTT	CASTRGKGNTEAFF
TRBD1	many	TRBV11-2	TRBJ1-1	TGTGCCAGCAGCCCCAGGGGGACAGGGGCCTACACTGAAGCTTTCTTT	CASSPRGTGAYTEAFF
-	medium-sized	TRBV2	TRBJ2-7	TGTGCCAGCAGGAAGGTGCTGGGTCCGTACGAGCAGTACTTC	CASRKVLGPYEQYF
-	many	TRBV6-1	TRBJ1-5	TGTGCCAGCAGTTCGACAGGCAGCAATCAGCCCCAGCATTTT	CASSSTGSNQPQHF
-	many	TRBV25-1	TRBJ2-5	TGTGCCAGCAGTGAATCAGCCTTAGAGACCCAGTACTTC	CASSESALETQYF
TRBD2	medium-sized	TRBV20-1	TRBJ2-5	TGCAGTGCTAGAAAAGATCGGACTAGCGGACAAGAGACCCAGTACTTC	CSARKDRTSGQETQYF